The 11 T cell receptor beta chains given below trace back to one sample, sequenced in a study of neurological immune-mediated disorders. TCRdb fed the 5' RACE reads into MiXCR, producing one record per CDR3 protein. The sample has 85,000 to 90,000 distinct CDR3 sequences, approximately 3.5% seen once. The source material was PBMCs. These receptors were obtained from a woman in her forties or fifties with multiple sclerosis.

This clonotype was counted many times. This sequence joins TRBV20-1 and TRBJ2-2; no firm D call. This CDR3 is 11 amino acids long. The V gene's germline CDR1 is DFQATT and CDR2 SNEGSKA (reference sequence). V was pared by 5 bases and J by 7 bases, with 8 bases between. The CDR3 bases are TGCAGTGCTGCCCCCTTCGGGGAGCTGTTTTTT. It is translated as CSAAPFGELFF.

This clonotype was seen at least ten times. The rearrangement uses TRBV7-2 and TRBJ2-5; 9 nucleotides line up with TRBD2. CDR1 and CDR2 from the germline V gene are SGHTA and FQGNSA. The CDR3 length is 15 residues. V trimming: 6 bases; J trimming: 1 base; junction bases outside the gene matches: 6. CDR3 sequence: CASSQSGGRQETQYF. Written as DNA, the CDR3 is TGTGCCAGCAGTCAAAGCGGGGGGCGCCAAGAGACCCAGTACTTC.

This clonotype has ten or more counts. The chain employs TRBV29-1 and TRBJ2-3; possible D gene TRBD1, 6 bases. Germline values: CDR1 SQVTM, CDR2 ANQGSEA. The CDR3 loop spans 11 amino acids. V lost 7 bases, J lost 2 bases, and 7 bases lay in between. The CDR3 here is CSGQVTDTQYF. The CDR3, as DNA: TGCAGCGGACAGGTCACAGATACGCAGTATTTT.

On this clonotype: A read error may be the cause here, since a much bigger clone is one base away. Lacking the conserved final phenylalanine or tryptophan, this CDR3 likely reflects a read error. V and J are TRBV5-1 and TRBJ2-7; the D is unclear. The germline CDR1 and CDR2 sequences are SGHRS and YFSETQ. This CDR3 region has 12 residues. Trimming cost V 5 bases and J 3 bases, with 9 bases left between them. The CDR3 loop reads CASRKGNYEQYL. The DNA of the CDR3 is TGCGCCAGCAGGAAGGGAAACTACGAGCAGTACTTA.

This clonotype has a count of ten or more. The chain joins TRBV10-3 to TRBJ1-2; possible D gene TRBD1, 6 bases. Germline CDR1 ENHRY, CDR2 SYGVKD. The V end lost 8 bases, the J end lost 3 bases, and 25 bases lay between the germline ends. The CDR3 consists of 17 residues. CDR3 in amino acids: CAIQPGTGAGFDYGYTF. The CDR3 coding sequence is TGTGCCATCCAGCCGGGGACGGGGGCAGGTTTTGACTATGGCTACACCTTC.

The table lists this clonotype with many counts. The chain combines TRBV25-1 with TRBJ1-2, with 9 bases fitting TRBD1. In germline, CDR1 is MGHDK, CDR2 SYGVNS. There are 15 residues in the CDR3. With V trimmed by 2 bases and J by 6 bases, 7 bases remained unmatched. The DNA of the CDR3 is TGTGCCAGCAGTGAAGCCGGGACAGGGAGAGATGGCTACACCTTC. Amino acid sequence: CASSEAGTGRDGYTF.

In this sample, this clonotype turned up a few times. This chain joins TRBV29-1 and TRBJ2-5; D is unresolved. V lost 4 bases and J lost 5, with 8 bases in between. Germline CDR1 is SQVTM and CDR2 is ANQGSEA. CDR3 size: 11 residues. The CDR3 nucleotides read TGCAGCGTTGTCTTCCGGGAGACCCAGTACTTC. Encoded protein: CSVVFRETQYF.

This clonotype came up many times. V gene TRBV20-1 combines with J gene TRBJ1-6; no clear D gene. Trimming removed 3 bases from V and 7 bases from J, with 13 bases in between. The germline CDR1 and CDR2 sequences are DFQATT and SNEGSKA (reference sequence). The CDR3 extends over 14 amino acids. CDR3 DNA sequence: TGCAGTGCTAGTTTCCGGGCTCGAAATTCACCCCTCCACTTT. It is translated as CSASFRARNSPLHF.

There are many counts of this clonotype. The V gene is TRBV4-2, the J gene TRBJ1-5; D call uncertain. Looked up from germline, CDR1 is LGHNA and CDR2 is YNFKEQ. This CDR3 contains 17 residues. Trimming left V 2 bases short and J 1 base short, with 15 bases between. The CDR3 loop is CASSQSRGSRSNQPQHF. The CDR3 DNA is TGTGCCAGCAGCCAATCGAGAGGGTCTAGGAGCAATCAGCCCCAGCATTTT.

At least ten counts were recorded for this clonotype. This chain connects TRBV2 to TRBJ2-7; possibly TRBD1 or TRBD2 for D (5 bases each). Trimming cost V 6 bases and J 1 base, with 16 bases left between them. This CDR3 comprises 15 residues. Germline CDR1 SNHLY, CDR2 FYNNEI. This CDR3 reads CASRAGTSLSYEQYF. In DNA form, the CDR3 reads TGTGCCAGCAGAGCCGGGACCTCACTTTCCTACGAGCAGTACTTC.

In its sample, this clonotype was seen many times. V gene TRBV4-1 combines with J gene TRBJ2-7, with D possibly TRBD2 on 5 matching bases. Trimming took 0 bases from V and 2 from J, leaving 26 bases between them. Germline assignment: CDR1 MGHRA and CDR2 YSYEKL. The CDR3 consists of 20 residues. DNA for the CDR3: TGCGCCAGCAGCCAAGATGGTCGGGCCTACACCCGGGATTTTACCTACGAGCAGTACTTC. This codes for CASSQDGRAYTRDFTYEQYF.